The 21 T cell receptor beta chains below were found in one sample sequenced in a study of cytomegalovirus exposure and HLA in healthy donors. Method: immunoSEQ multiplex PCR; TCRdb's copy keeps in-frame clones and lacks some. The sample holds about 64,000 clones, approximately 90% seen once. The specimen sequenced was PBMCs. Source of these receptors: a woman aged 18-30 years in good health and CMV-seronegative.

The chain links TRBV18 to TRBJ1-2; 12 bases fit TRBD1. Germline V gene lookup returns CDR1 KGHSH and CDR2 LQKENI. This CDR3 spans 15 amino acids. Germline trimming cut 3 bases from V and 4 bases from J; bases unmatched to any gene: 3. The CDR3 DNA reads TGTGCCAGCTCACCGGGACAGGGGGCCTCCTATGGCTACACCTTC. It codes for CASSPGQGASYGYTF.

This chain connects TRBV19 to TRBJ2-7; 9 bases agree with TRBD1. The junction had 5 bases not matched to a gene; V was cut back by 3 bases and J by 5 bases. This CDR3 is 14 amino acids long. Germline loops: CDR1 LNHDA, CDR2 SQIVND (reference sequence). Written as DNA, the CDR3 is TGTGCCAGTAGTATGGTGACAGGGGGGGACGAGCAGTACTTC. Translation gives CASSMVTGGDEQYF.

This rearrangement joins TRBV19 to TRBJ1-1; no reliable D call. Germline V gives CDR1 LNHDA, CDR2 SQIVND (reference sequence). V shed 7 bases and J shed 5 bases, with 8 bases lying between them. There are 11 residues in the CDR3. The CDR3 region is CASTTRTEAFF. CDR3 nucleotide sequence: TGTGCCAGTACAACGAGGACTGAAGCTTTCTTT.

This rearrangement joins TRBV5-1 to TRBJ2-1, with D possibly TRBD2 on 5 matching bases. The CDR3 length is 15 residues. V was cut by 2 bases and J by 6 bases, with 15 bases left in between. CDR1 and CDR2 from the germline V gene are SGHRS and YFSETQ. CDR3 region: CASSFSGINGNEQFF. The CDR3 DNA follows: TGCGCCAGCAGCTTTTCCGGGATAAATGGCAATGAGCAGTTCTTC.

The V call is TRBV29-1, the J call TRBJ1-1; D gene ambiguous. Germline V lookup: CDR1 SQVTM, CDR2 ANQGSEA. This CDR3 region has 13 residues. Trimming took off 3 bases at V and 0 bases at J, with 8 bases between the two ends. CDR3 sequence: CSVDGFMNTEAFF. The CDR3 region has the DNA TGCAGCGTTGACGGGTTCATGAACACTGAAGCTTTCTTT.

The chain combines TRBV7-8 with TRBJ2-7, with 9 nucleotides matching TRBD1. V lost 0 bases, J lost 4 bases, and 4 bases stayed unmatched. Germline V CDR1 and CDR2: SGHVS, FQNEAQ. The CDR3 is made up of 15 amino acids. Here the CDR3 reads CASSLAGTGPYEQYF. The CDR3 DNA reads TGTGCCAGCAGCTTAGCGGGGACAGGGCCATACGAGCAGTACTTC.

The chain is built from TRBV7-9 and TRBJ2-1; 7 positions agree with TRBD1. This CDR3 spans 12 amino acids. Trimming at V came to 8 bases and at J to 13 bases, leaving 11 bases not matched to a gene. CDR1 is SEHNR, CDR2 FQNEAQ, per germline (reference sequence). The DNA of the CDR3 is TGTGCCAGCGTACTCACAGGGGCATATCAGTTCTTC. As protein: CASVLTGAYQFF.

This clone has only a few counts. J is TRBJ1-2 and V is TRBV21-1. TRBV21-1 is a recognized pseudogene. The CDR3 is made up of 17 amino acids. CDR3 region: CASSKGRTEERNYGYTF. The CDR3 coding sequence is TGTGCCAGCAGCAAAGGGAGAACCGAAGAGCGTAACTATGGCTACACCTTC.

This chain joins TRBV27 and TRBJ2-1, with TRBD2 matching over 13 bases. The V gene end was trimmed by 2 bases and the J gene end by 6 bases; junction bases not matched to a gene: 4. This CDR3 has 16 amino acids. Germline assignment: CDR1 MNHEY and CDR2 SMNVEV (reference sequence). The CDR3 DNA is TGTGCCAGCAGTTTAAGACTAGCGGGGGGCGCCAATGAGCAGTTCTTC. Its translation is CASSLRLAGGANEQFF.

This chain connects TRBV4-1 to TRBJ1-6; possible D gene TRBD1, 6 bases. Between the trimmed V and J ends, which lost 1 base and 8 bases, there was a span of 15 bases. CDR3 length: 16 amino acids. Germline assignment: CDR1 MGHRA and CDR2 YSYEKL. The DNA for the CDR3 is TGCGCCAGCAGCCAAGCAGCAGGGGATCCCCATTCACCCCTCCACTTT. Encoded protein: CASSQAAGDPHSPLHF.

The chain recombines TRBV7-9 with TRBJ1-1; no clear D gene. Germline CDR1 SEHNR, CDR2 FQNEAQ (reference sequence). The V end lost 6 bases, the J end lost 4 bases, and 12 bases lay between the germline ends. This CDR3 region has 13 residues. The CDR3 loop reads CASSLASGTEAFF. The CDR3 nucleotides read TGTGCCAGCAGTTTGGCCTCGGGCACTGAAGCTTTCTTT.

The V gene is TRBV7-2, the J gene TRBJ1-2, with 12 bases that match TRBD1. This CDR3 spans 17 amino acids. V was pared by 5 bases and J by 4 bases, with 11 bases of the junction left unmatched. CDR1 is SGHTA, CDR2 FQGNSA, per germline. The CDR3, as DNA: TGTGCCAGCAGCGACCGGGACAGGGGGCAATCGGGCTATGGCTACACCTTC. Protein: CASSDRDRGQSGYGYTF.

V gene TRBV7-2 combines with J gene TRBJ1-2, with D maybe TRBD1 (6 bases). The length of the CDR3 is 16 residues. The germline CDR1 and CDR2 sequences are SGHTA and FQGNSA. Trimming took 1 base from V and 0 from J, leaving 12 bases between them. The CDR3 nucleotides read TGTGCCAGCAGCTTAGTGACAGGAAGAGCTAACTATGGCTACACCTTC. Protein sequence: CASSLVTGRANYGYTF.

The J gene is TRBJ2-2, the V gene TRBV7-7; 14 bases map to TRBD2. Germline V gives CDR1 SSHAT, CDR2 FNYEAQ (reference sequence). With V trimmed by 5 bases and J by 7 bases, 6 bases remained unmatched. The CDR3 is made up of 16 amino acids. The chain's CDR3 is CASSRTSGRPSGELFF. The CDR3, as DNA: TGTGCCAGCAGCCGGACTAGCGGGAGGCCCAGCGGGGAGCTGTTTTTT.

The chain joins TRBV7-2 to TRBJ2-1; 10 nucleotides match TRBD2. The V gene's germline CDR1 is SGHTA and CDR2 FQGNSA. The CDR3 runs to 16 residues. V was clipped by 0 bases and J by 7 bases; unmatched bases: 6. The CDR3 region is CASSLAVGLAFNEQFF. As DNA, the CDR3 is TGTGCCAGCAGCTTAGCGGTGGGACTAGCGTTTAATGAGCAGTTCTTC.

The V call is TRBV2, the J call TRBJ1-2; D is uncertain. CDR1 SNHLY and CDR2 FYNNEI come from the germline V gene. The CDR3 extends over 12 amino acids. Between the trimmed V and J ends, which lost 8 bases and 1 base, there was a span of 8 bases. The CDR3 region is CASVRSNYGYTF. The CDR3 DNA reads TGTGCCAGCGTCCGCAGTAACTATGGCTACACCTTC. Complete variable domain (other parts from reference TRBV2 and TRBJ1-2): EPEVTQTPSHQVTQMGQEVILRCVPISNHLYFYWYRQILGQKVEFLVSFYNNEISEKSEIFDDQFSVERPDGSNFTLKIRSTKLEDSAMYFCASVRSNYGYTFGSGTRLTVV.

The chain is built from TRBV4-2 and TRBJ2-1, with TRBD2 matching 10 bases. CDR1 is LGHNA, CDR2 YNFKEQ, per germline. The junction had 10 bases not matched to a gene; V was cut back by 6 bases and J by 8 bases. The CDR3 length is 15 residues. DNA of the CDR3: TGTGCCAGCAGACAAAGCGGGGGGGCTAGTGATGAGCAGTTCTTC. Its protein product is CASRQSGGASDEQFF.

The V and J genes are TRBV27 and TRBJ2-2; D ambiguous. This CDR3 spans 14 amino acids. Between the trimmed V and J ends, which lost 2 bases and 2 bases, there was a span of 6 bases. CDR1 is MNHEY, CDR2 SMNVEV, per germline (reference sequence). The CDR3 sequence: CASSLGRNTGELFF. CDR3 nucleotide sequence: TGTGCCAGCAGTTTAGGGCGAAACACCGGGGAGCTGTTTTTT.

This chain uses TRBV7-2 with TRBJ2-3; 9 nucleotides match TRBD2. The germline V gene encodes CDR1 SGHTA and CDR2 FQGNSA. The CDR3 covers 16 residues. Trimming took 7 bases from V and 3 from J; bases not matched to a gene: 11. CDR3 amino acids: CASTWTAGGVTDTQYF. Written as DNA, the CDR3 is TGTGCCAGCACCTGGACAGCGGGAGGTGTTACAGATACGCAGTATTTT.

This clone showed up just once. The gene calls are TRBV5-6 and TRBJ2-5; D uncertain. Germline CDR1 SGHDT, CDR2 YYEEEE. The CDR3 length is 13 residues. The V end lost 0 bases, the J end lost 2 bases, and 5 bases lay between the germline ends. CDR3 protein: CASSLGVQETQYF. The CDR3 bases are TGTGCCAGCAGCTTGGGAGTTCAAGAGACCCAGTACTTC.

The gene calls are TRBV2 and TRBJ1-5; D gene unclear. From germline, CDR1 is SNHLY and CDR2 FYNNEI. The CDR3 extends over 15 amino acids. The germline V and J ends were trimmed by 4 bases and 0 bases, with 10 bases remaining between them. In nucleotides, the CDR3 is TGTGCCAGCAGTGCACGAGTCAATAGCAATCAGCCCCAGCATTTT. It codes for CASSARVNSNQPQHF. The full variable domain, with the rest looked up from reference TRBV2 and TRBJ1-5, is EPEVTQTPSHQVTQMGQEVILRCVPISNHLYFYWYRQILGQKVEFLVSFYNNEISEKSEIFDDQFSVERPDGSNFTLKIRSTKLEDSAMYFCASSARVNSNQPQHFGDGTRLSIL.